The T cell receptor beta chain described here comes from a study of cytomegalovirus exposure and HLA in healthy donors (dated by TCRdb to about 2017). Describing the broader study: In an earlier analysis of about 560 of the donors, around 290 Gb of sequence data and 90 million to 120 million unique TCR beta sequences from 150 million to 200 million T cells were reported. An earlier analysis of about 620 of the donors applied high-throughput TCR beta sequencing to assess whether each TCR beta V gene segment acted as functional or pseudogenic. An early release covering roughly 600 HLA-typed donors comprised approximately 300 gigabases of sequencing data and some 79 million unique TCR sequences. The later analysis used no new phenotypic data to find candidate immune exposures, relying instead on TCR beta sequences and their occurrence across donors. The number of typed donors differed by locus: about 620-640 for A, B, C, DRB1 and DQB1; 500 to 550 for DQA1; 606 for DPA1; and around 490 for DPB1. Donor age, sex, ethnicity and CMV serostatus were compiled alongside the repertoire data. Genome-wide SNP genotypes for about 55% of the roughly 670 donors were used in a later genetic analysis, which treated that subset as a discovery cohort. To predict cytomegalovirus infection status, the study brought together high-throughput TCR immunosequencing, statistical association of individual TCRs with disease status, and machine learning. A handful of DR-DQ haplotypes were handled as single units for association and clustering because linkage in the cohort was strong. The T cell repertoires of around 730 subjects were profiled by immunosequencing and related to cytomegalovirus serostatus. Every discovery cohort repertoire had been produced on one sequencing platform. Across about 370 genotyped donors of the cohort, an average of roughly 250,000 unique TCR beta nucleotide sequences per donor were sequenced, and approximately 17% of those sequences were non-productive. HLA typing covered class I and class II loci at four-digit resolution. The aim of the study was to test whether cataloging public T cell receptors could identify signatures of past pathogen exposure. In addition to the first cohort of around 670 subjects, a separate validation cohort of over 90 different subjects was used. The genetic ancestry cluster associated with self-reported Caucasian donors included 80% to 90% of the 398 genotyped donors. A later analysis re-examined previously published TCR beta repertoires from several hundred donors and added high-resolution HLA genotyping to investigate patterns of TCR occurrence. Paper-wide results and their limitations: Correlated functional status among segregating V segments might reflect linkage disequilibrium, but an unknown experimental factor could not be ruled out. Sequencing depth was assumed to be roughly uniform across donors in the presence/absence analyses, though that assumption may not hold. Because the 87-base-pair reads could not distinguish some IMGT-functional V segments, including TRBV6-2 and TRBV6-3, those segments were excluded. The cohort was sequenced for TCR beta chains only, and without alpha or paired-chain data the features that could be detected were limited. In vitro tests confirmed that a few of the cytomegalovirus-associated TCR beta chains recognize cytomegalovirus antigens. In a later analysis, about 16,000 TCR beta sequences were associated with specific HLA alleles at a false discovery rate of 0.05. Most CMV-associated TCR beta chains appeared to be HLA-restricted in a later analysis, and the HLA associations seemed to be driven largely by CMV exposure. Immune exposure information for the cohort was limited to CMV serostatus. The classifier was reported to diagnose cytomegalovirus status with high specificity and sensitivity in both the original cohort and the validation cohort. An association between a missense DCLRE1C variant and V-gene and J-gene trimming of TCR beta chains was found in a later genetic analysis and replicated in an independent cohort. A cluster of highly shared sequence variants was judged likely to represent a technical artifact of the sequencing pipeline. Assigning TCR associations to individual alleles was difficult when HLA alleles, especially DR and DQ, strongly co-occurred. In a later analysis, HLA-associated TCR beta chains were found to be more clonally expanded and to have lower generation probabilities than equally common non-associated chains. A later genetic analysis reported fewer N-insertions in productive TCRs among donors in an Asian-associated ancestry cluster than the roughly 620-donor mean. Several of the top co-occurrence clusters appeared to be linked to parvovirus B19, influenza, CMV and Epstein-Barr virus, according to a later analysis. A further reported finding was that TCR beta sequences accurately predicted the HLA-A and HLA-B alleles for most subjects in the first cohort. In an earlier analysis of approximately 590 of the donors, most TCR beta V segments appeared in productive rearrangements about 87% or about 30% of the time, broadly matching IMGT annotations. HLA typing was unavailable for some donors at each locus, so association tests used only the typed subset. Most TCR sequences were seen in very few donors, while some public TCRs were found in many individuals. The earlier analysis of nearly 600 of the donors excluded roughly 17 rarely observed V segments, including chromosome 9 orphons, because counts were too low. The authors suggested that the approach could potentially be extended to other disease states and immunological phenotypes. In a later analysis, TCR association rates were found to vary across HLA loci, with the most associated TCRs seen for DRB1 alleles and the fewest for HLA-C alleles. The study gave a list of 150 to 200 TCR beta chains associated with cytomegalovirus.

The germline V gene supplies CDR1 SNHLY and CDR2 FYNNEI. Including cysteine and phenylalanine, the CDR3 has 15 amino acids. The only DNA kept is the CDR3, 45 bases in frame from the first base. Unmatched junction bases come to 4, with V trimmed by 4 bases and J by 2 bases. This clone was detected only a few times. What this receptor recognizes is not known. No much larger clone exists at a distance of one base, and base qualities are not known. Library generation was performed with the immunoSEQ multiplex PCR assay. The multiplex PCR relied on a mix of 60 forward primers for TCR Vbeta segments and 13 reverse primers for TCR Jbeta segments. The CDR3 region of rearranged TCR beta genes was amplified from genomic DNA with a multiplex PCR assay. The amplified TCR beta libraries were sequenced on the Illumina HiSeq System as 87-base-pair reads. Per the original workflow: Across the roughly 700 repertoires, a later analysis counted approximately 83 million unique TCR beta chains, approximately 10 million of which were shared by at least two donors. To remove PCR and sequencing errors, raw reads were error-corrected and collapsed into unique sequences using a nearest-neighbor algorithm that merged closely related sequences. Alignment of CDR3 sequences to IMGT reference sequences was used to assign V, D and J gene segments. Each retained sequence needed at least a six-nucleotide match to both a V gene segment and a J gene segment. Rearrangements were called productive when the CDR3 lacked stop codons and stayed in frame with V and J; all others were non-productive. CDR3 was defined according to IMGT convention as the region running from the second conserved V-encoded cysteine to the conserved J-encoded phenylalanine. The earlier analysis of 500 to 600 of the donors excluded sequences that lacked an unambiguous match to a single V gene segment. In an earlier analysis of approximately 590 of the donors, a V segment was called functional when productive rearrangements were above 56.7%, and segregating when the standard deviation between donors exceeded 5%. To diagnose cytomegalovirus status from the catalog of TCR beta chain sequences, a statistical classification framework was built. V and J gene assignment, in a later analysis, came from comparing TCR nucleotide sequences with IMGT/GENE-DB human TR gene sequences. Using the TCRdist pipeline, a later analysis assigned CDR3 sequences along with most-parsimonious VDJ recombination scenarios. In a later analysis, each TCR beta chain was defined by its CDR3 amino acid sequence together with its V-gene family, and reads without a unique V-gene family were excluded. A later analysis removed 500 to 650 highly shared, low-generation-probability nucleotide sequences to deal with suspected cross-contamination and a sequencing artifact. In a later analysis, a clonal expansion index was calculated for each public chain from normalized within-repertoire ranks of inferred template counts. A later analysis computed generation probabilities with a VDJ recombination model fitted to out-of-frame rearrangements, and checked the results against IGoR. In a later analysis, hypergeometric tests were used to score TCR-TCR, TCR-HLA and TCR-CMV co-occurrence, with a repertoire-size bias correction applied to TCR pairs. In a later analysis, false discovery rates were estimated by permuting HLA or CMV assignments 20 times. A later analysis grouped co-occurring TCRs with DBSCAN, adding TCRdist sequence similarity when clustering within HLA-allele-positive subsets. Repertoires with fewer than 30,000 or more than 120,000 public chains were left out of co-occurrence clustering, as were five repertoires with anomalous nucleotide sharing. This immuneACCESS table, as held by TCRdb, lists in-frame sequences with V and J called but not all clones. Of the missing ones, under half trace to an unresolved V gene in checked studies; the others have no known cause. V, J and clone size derive from that table, while D and trimming were established from the DNA sequence. This sample holds roughly 140,000 clones; roughly 10% were observed only once. In total, the top ten clones hold 1.8% of the sample.

In total, more than 500 healthy bone marrow donors made up the cohort. At the time of sampling, all cohort members were nominally healthy, though unrecorded immune exposures were likely present. The donor was CMV seronegative and belonged to the group of roughly 330 seronegative cohort members. Each donor provided a peripheral blood sample, and peripheral blood mononuclear cells were used for TCR beta sequencing. The Qiagen DNeasy Blood Extraction Kit was used to extract genomic DNA from the blood cell samples. The source material was PBMCs. Rearrangement joined TRBV2 to TRBJ2-5; 10 of the junction bases match TRBD2. The source of this sequence is a male donor in good health and CMV-seronegative. The sequenced DNA: TGTGCCAGCAGTGGAACTAGCGGGGAGCAAGAGACCCAGTACTTC. It translates to CASSGTSGEQETQYF.